This entry lists 18 T cell receptor beta chains sequenced from one sample in a study of blood T cell repertoires in COVID-19. The repertoire was sequenced with immunoSEQ multiplex PCR; TCRdb's copy has only in-frame clones and lacks some. This sample has approximately 210,000 clones; about nine tenths occur once, and the top ten carry more than 7%. Sequenced: PBMCs or T cells enriched from blood (not recorded which). These receptors all stem from a man aged 25 to 40 in a cohort exposed to, infected with or recovered from COVID-19 (not recorded which).

The CDR3 DNA reads TGTGCCAGCAGTGAATATAACAGGGGATTGGATGGCTACACCTTC. This codes for CASSEYNRGLDGYTF. This chain joins TRBV25-1 and TRBJ1-2; 7 bases line up with TRBD1. V was clipped by 0 bases and J by 6 bases; unmatched bases: 7. The CDR3 is 15 residues long. Germline lookup yields CDR1 MGHDK and CDR2 SYGVNS.

This chain joins TRBV7-2 and TRBJ2-7; 7 nucleotides match TRBD1. There are 17 residues in the CDR3. V shed 4 bases and J 4 bases; nucleotides not matched to a gene: 16. Germline V lookup: CDR1 SGHTA, CDR2 FQGNSA. As DNA, the CDR3 is TGTGCCAGCAGCTCGCCCCGGGCCCGACAGGGCCGTTACGAGCAGTACTTC. It translates to CASSSPRARQGRYEQYF.

This clone was counted between two and nine times. The V call is TRBV5-1, the J call TRBJ2-1; 7 bases align to TRBD2. The CDR3 totals 14 residues. With V trimmed by 7 bases and J by 6 bases, 10 bases remained unmatched. Germline V CDR1 and CDR2: SGHRS, YFSETQ. The chain's CDR3 is CASVNAGESNEQFF. CDR3 DNA: TGCGCCAGCGTCAATGCGGGAGAATCCAATGAGCAGTTCTTC.

V is TRBV7-8 and J is TRBJ2-5; a weak D match, TRBD2 (6 bases). The length of the CDR3 is 13 residues. V was clipped by 4 bases and J by 4 bases, with 10 bases between them. Germline V lookup: CDR1 SGHVS, CDR2 FQNEAQ. Here the CDR3 reads CASSYPGRETQYF. CDR3 coding DNA: TGTGCCAGCAGCTACCCCGGGAGAGAGACCCAGTACTTC.

The V and J genes are TRBV28 and TRBJ2-7, with 8 bases matching TRBD2. J lost 0 bases, V lost 3 bases, and 4 bases had no gene match. Looked up from germline, CDR1 is MDHEN and CDR2 is SYDVKM. This CDR3 has 15 amino acids. CDR3 nucleotide sequence: TGTGCCAGCAGTTTGCGGCTAGCGGGCTCCTACGAGCAGTACTTC. It yields the protein CASSLRLAGSYEQYF.

The chain carries TRBV11-1 and TRBJ1-2; 8 bases are a match to TRBD1. CDR1 SGHAT and CDR2 FQDESV come from the germline V gene (reference sequence). The CDR3 totals 15 residues. J was trimmed by 4 bases and V by 4 bases; bases with no gene match: 8. This CDR3 reads CASSSRDRSFYGYTF. Written as DNA, the CDR3 is TGTGCCAGCAGCTCCCGGGACAGGAGCTTCTATGGCTACACCTTC.

The J gene is TRBJ2-3, the V gene TRBV7-3; D is possibly TRBD2 (6 bases). V was pared by 6 bases and J by 0 bases, with 7 bases between. The CDR3 is 13 amino acids. CDR1 is SGHTA and CDR2 is FQGTGA in the germline V gene. The CDR3 spells CASSLASTDTQYF. The CDR3, as DNA: TGTGCCAGCAGTCTAGCGAGCACAGATACGCAGTATTTT.

The V and J genes are TRBV27 and TRBJ1-2, with TRBD1 matching 7 bases. The CDR3 is 14 amino acids. After removal of 3 bases from V and 6 bases from J, the junction contained 7 bases not matched to a gene. Per the germline V gene, CDR1 is MNHEY and CDR2 is SMNVEV (reference sequence). The CDR3 bases are TGTGCCAGCAGTTTTCTGGACAGGAATGATGGCTACACCTTC. It is translated as CASSFLDRNDGYTF.

J is TRBJ1-3 and V is TRBV5-1; no clear D. V was cut by 0 bases and J by 0 bases, with 7 bases left in between. The CDR3 contains 15 residues. Germline CDR1 SGHRS, CDR2 YFSETQ. CDR3 sequence reads: CASSLGAFSGNTIYF. CDR3 nucleotides: TGCGCCAGCAGCTTGGGAGCCTTCTCTGGAAACACCATATATTTT. The full variable domain, in which reference TRBV5-1 and TRBJ1-3 provide the parts outside the CDR3, is KAGVTQTPRYLIKTRGQQVTLSCSPISGHRSVSWYQQTPGQGLQFLFEYFSETQRNKGNFPGRFSGRQFSNSRSEMNVSTLELGDSALYLCASSLGAFSGNTIYFGEGSWLTVV.

For the CDR3, the DNA is TGCGCCAGCACCCCTACGGCGGGAGGGCCAGTAGATACGCAGTATTTT. This gives the protein CASTPTAGGPVDTQYF. This sequence joins TRBV5-1 and TRBJ2-3, with 9 bases aligning to TRBD2. V lost 6 bases, J lost 5 bases, and 13 bases stayed unmatched. The CDR3 consists of 16 residues. Germline CDR1 and CDR2: SGHRS and YFSETQ.

This chain links TRBV19 with TRBJ2-1; D is possibly TRBD2 (6 bases). Trimming cost V 4 bases and J 7 bases, with 17 bases left between them. Germline CDR1 LNHDA, CDR2 SQIVND (reference sequence). The CDR3 is 15 residues long. The CDR3 sequence: CASSNPGEGINEQFF. DNA of the CDR3: TGTGCCAGTAGTAACCCGGGAGAAGGGATAAATGAGCAGTTCTTC.

This chain links TRBV2 with TRBJ1-5; no clear D. Germline V lookup: CDR1 SNHLY, CDR2 FYNNEI. Trimming took off 1 base at V and 5 bases at J, with 12 bases between the two ends. This CDR3 contains 15 residues. CDR3 in DNA: TGTGCCAGCAGTGAAGGCGACGGGTGGTATCAGCCCCAGCATTTT. Its protein is CASSEGDGWYQPQHF.

In this sample, this clone turned up once. This chain connects TRBV7-3 to TRBJ2-7, with 8 bases identical to TRBD2. Per the germline V gene, CDR1 is SGHTA and CDR2 is FQGTGA. The ends lost 5 bases at V and 6 bases at J; junction bases unmatched: 6. There are 13 residues in the CDR3. The CDR3 here is CASSLAGGAEQYF. CDR3 nucleotides: TGTGCCAGCAGCCTAGCGGGTGGGGCCGAGCAGTACTTC.

This clone was seen once. The chain uses TRBV11-2 and TRBJ1-3; D unresolved. The CDR3 has 14 residues. Germline V CDR1 and CDR2: SGHAT, FQNNGV. Trimming shortened V by 0 bases and J by 6 bases, and 9 bases separated the two germline ends. CDR3 residues: CASSLDLGSNTIYF. Here the CDR3 DNA reads TGTGCCAGCAGCTTAGATCTTGGCTCAAACACCATATATTTT.

This clone was picked up one time. The junction differs from germline at one of its ends, possibly a read error. V gene TRBV15 combines with J gene TRBJ2-1; D is perhaps TRBD1 (6 bases). From germline, CDR1 is LNHNV and CDR2 YYDKDF (reference sequence). CDR3 length: 12 amino acids. The DNA of the CDR3 is TGTGCCACCAGCACCGAAACAGGGAAACGGCTCTTC. Translated, it gives CATSTETGKRLF.

This clone was seen only once. The chain uses TRBV11-2 and TRBJ2-7, with D perhaps matching TRBD2 (5 bases). Trimming pared 1 base from V and 6 bases from J, leaving 16 bases between. Germline V gene sequence: CDR1 SGHAT, CDR2 FQNNGV. CDR3 size: 15 residues. The CDR3 nucleotides are TGTGCCAGCAGCTTAGTCCTCCTCGGGGTCCTCGAGCAGTACTTC. Translation: CASSLVLLGVLEQYF.

The chain recombines TRBV28 with TRBJ1-1, with 8 bases that match TRBD1. The junction had 14 bases not matched to a gene; V was cut back by 11 bases and J by 3 bases. The length of the CDR3 is 15 residues. Looked up from germline, CDR1 is MDHEN and CDR2 is SYDVKM. The CDR3 reads CAGTDPKTGDTEAFF. In DNA, the CDR3 is TGTGCCGGGACCGACCCAAAGACAGGGGACACTGAAGCTTTCTTT.

This clone has only a few counts. V usage is TRBV5-4 and J usage is TRBJ2-7; D is possibly TRBD1 (6 bases). Trimming shortened V by 1 base and J by 5 bases, and 10 bases separated the two germline ends. The CDR3 is 13 residues long. Germline V gene data show CDR1 as SGHNT and CDR2 as YYREEE (reference sequence). CDR3 DNA sequence: TGTGCCAGCAGCTTGACAGGGAGCCACGAGCAGTACTTC. It specifies CASSLTGSHEQYF.